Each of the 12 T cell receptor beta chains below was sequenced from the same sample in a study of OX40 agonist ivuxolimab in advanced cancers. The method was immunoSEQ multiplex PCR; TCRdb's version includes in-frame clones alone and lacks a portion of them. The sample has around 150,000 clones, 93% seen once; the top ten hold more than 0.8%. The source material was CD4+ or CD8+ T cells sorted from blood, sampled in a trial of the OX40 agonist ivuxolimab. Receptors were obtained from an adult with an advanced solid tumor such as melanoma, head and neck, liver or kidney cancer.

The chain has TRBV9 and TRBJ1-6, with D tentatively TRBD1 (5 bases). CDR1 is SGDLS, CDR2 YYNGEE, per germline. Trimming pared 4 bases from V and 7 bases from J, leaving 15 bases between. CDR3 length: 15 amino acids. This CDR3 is CASSSEGFSNSPLHF. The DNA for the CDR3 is TGTGCCAGCAGCTCCGAGGGGTTTTCGAATTCACCCCTCCACTTT.

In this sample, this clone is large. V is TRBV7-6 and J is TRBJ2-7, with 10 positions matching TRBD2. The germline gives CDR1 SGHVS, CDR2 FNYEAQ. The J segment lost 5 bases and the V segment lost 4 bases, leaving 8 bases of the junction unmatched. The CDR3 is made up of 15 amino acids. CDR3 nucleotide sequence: TGTGCCAGCAGCTCTGCTAGCGGGAGTGGCCACGAGCAGTACTTC. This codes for CASSSASGSGHEQYF.

The CDR3 coding sequence is TGTGCCAGCAGCTTAGAACACCTAAAATATTCACCCCTCCACTTT. It specifies CASSLEHLKYSPLHF. The chain carries TRBV7-2 and TRBJ1-6; D unclear. This CDR3 has 15 residues. Trimming pared 1 base from V and 8 bases from J, leaving 12 bases between. CDR1 and CDR2 from the germline V gene are SGHTA and FQGNSA.

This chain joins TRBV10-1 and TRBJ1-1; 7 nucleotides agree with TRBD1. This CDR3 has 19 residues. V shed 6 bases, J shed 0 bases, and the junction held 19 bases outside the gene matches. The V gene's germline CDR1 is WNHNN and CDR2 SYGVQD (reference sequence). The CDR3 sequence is CASRGGKGGTANMNTEAFF. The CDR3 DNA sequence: TGCGCCAGCAGAGGGGGCAAAGGAGGGACAGCCAACATGAACACTGAAGCTTTCTTT.

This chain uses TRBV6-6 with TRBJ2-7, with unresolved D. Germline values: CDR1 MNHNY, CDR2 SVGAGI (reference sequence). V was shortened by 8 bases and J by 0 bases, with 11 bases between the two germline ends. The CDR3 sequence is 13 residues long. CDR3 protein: CASPGGTSYEQYF. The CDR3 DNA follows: TGTGCCAGCCCGGGCGGAACCTCCTACGAGCAGTACTTC.

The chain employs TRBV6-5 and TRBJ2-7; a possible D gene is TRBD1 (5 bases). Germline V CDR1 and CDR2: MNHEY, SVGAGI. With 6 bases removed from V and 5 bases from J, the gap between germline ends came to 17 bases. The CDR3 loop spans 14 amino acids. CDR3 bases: TGTGCCAGCAGCCGGACAAATACAGCCCACGAGCAGTACTTC. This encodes CASSRTNTAHEQYF.

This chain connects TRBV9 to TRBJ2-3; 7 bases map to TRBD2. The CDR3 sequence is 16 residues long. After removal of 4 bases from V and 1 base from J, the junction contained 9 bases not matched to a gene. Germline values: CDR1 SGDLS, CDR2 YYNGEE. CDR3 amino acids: CASSLRWDYGTDTQYF. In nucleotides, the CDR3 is TGTGCCAGCAGCCTTAGATGGGACTATGGCACAGATACGCAGTATTTT.

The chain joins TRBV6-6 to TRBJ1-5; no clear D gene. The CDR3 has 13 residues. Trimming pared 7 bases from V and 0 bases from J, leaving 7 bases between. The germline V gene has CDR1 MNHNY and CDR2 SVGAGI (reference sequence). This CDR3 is CASMGYSNQPQHF. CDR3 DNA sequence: TGTGCCAGCATGGGATATAGCAATCAGCCCCAGCATTTT.

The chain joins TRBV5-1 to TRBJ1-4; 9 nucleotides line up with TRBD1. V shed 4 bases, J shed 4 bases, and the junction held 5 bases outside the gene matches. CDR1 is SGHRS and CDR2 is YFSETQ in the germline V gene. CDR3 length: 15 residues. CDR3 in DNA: TGCGCCAGCAGCGGGACAGGGACGGGTAATGAAAAACTGTTTTTT. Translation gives CASSGTGTGNEKLFF.

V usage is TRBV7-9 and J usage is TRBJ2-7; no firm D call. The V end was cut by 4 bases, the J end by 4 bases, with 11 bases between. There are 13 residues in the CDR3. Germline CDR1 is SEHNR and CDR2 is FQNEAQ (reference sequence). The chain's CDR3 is CASSSRNVYEQYF. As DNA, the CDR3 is TGTGCCAGCAGCTCCCGTAATGTATACGAGCAGTACTTC.

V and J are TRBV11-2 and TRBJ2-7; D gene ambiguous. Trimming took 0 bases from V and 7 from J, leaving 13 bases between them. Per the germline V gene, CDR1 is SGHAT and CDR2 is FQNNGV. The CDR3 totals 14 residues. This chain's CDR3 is CASSLEGPLWEQYF. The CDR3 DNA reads TGTGCCAGCAGCTTAGAGGGCCCCCTCTGGGAGCAGTACTTC.

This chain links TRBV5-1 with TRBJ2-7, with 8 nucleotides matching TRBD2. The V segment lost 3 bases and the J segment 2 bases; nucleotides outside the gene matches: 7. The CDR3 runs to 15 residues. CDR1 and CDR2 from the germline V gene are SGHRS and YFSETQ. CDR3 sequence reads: CASSWVAGNPYEQYF. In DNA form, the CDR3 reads TGCGCCAGCAGCTGGGTAGCGGGAAATCCCTACGAGCAGTACTTC.